This T cell receptor (beta chain) was found in a study of cytomegalovirus exposure and HLA in healthy donors. Study-wide results and limits: Reportedly, TCR beta sequences accurately predicted HLA-A and HLA-B alleles in most subjects.

The study ran its PCR with 60 Vbeta and 13 Jbeta primers. The data were produced by immunoSEQ multiplex PCR, yet TCRdb's version contains in-frame clones alone and is incomplete. The repertoire includes 150,000 or so clones, approximately 71% of them detected once, and more than 1.3% sits in the top ten. This clone turned up a few times. Its specificity is not known. This clonotype was sampled from a girl between 10 and 17 years old in good health and CMV-seronegative. The sample consisted of PBMCs.

This chain's CDR3 is CASSLEDTQYF. CDR3 nucleotides: TGTGCCAGCAGCTTGGAGGATACGCAGTATTTT. The gene calls are TRBV7-2 and TRBJ2-3, with D unclear. The CDR3 runs 11 residues. V lost 3 bases and J 6 bases, leaving 4 bases between the germline ends. Germline CDR1 and CDR2: SGHTA and FQGNSA.